The clone carrying this T cell receptor (beta chain) was seen a few times. Its target is unknown. These data come from a study of beta chain features in type 1 diabetes. The CDR3 spans 13 residues. Looked up from germline, CDR1 is SGHNT and CDR2 is YYREEE (reference sequence). Trimming took 4 bases from V and 5 from J, leaving 12 bases between them. Study-wide findings and caveats: Among all four CD4+ subsets, Type 1 diabetes patients had TCRB CDR3s that were moderately but significantly shorter. Within the patient group, naive, central memory and Treg TCRB repertoires appeared more similar to each other than within healthy donors.

Averaging around 110 mL, one heparinised blood draw came from each individual donor. Markers CD45RO/CCR7/CD25/CD127/CD95/CD27 served to sort CD4+ naive, central memory, regulatory and stem cell-like memory cells. The investigators reverse transcribed all of the isolated RNA, so they sequenced expressed TCRB transcripts. Produced via immunoSEQ multiplex PCR; TCRdb's table is partial and in-frame only. The sample holds around 70,000 clones; 45% to 50% are singletons and the top ten take about 0.7%. The sequence was collected from a man aged 25 to 40 with type 1 diabetes. The sequencing sample was made of central memory CD4+ T cells from blood. J is TRBJ2-5 and V is TRBV5-4; D uncertain. The CDR3 DNA reads as TGTGCCAGCAGCCCCCGGGTATCGGAGACCCAGTACTTC. It encodes CASSPRVSETQYF.